This entry lists 5 T cell receptor beta chains sequenced from one sample in a study of cytomegalovirus exposure and HLA in healthy donors (dated 2017 in TCRdb). Receptor amplification or capture employed the immunoSEQ multiplex PCR assay. The multiplex PCR relied on a mix of 60 forward primers for TCR Vbeta segments and 13 reverse primers for TCR Jbeta segments. The immuneACCESS repertoire file appears here via TCRdb, limited to in-frame rearrangements. These files lack a portion of the clones; in checked studies, under half of the deficit traces to unresolved V genes, and the cause of the others is not known. The sample contains around 140,000 clones, about three quarters of them found a single time. The ten largest clones represent around 1.7% of the sample. Sequences were obtained from PBMCs. The receptors originated from a female donor in good health and CMV-seronegative.

V usage is TRBV2 and J usage is TRBJ1-1, with 10 nucleotides matching TRBD1. CDR3 length equals 14 residues. Per the germline V gene, CDR1 is SNHLY and CDR2 is FYNNEI. The V gene end was trimmed by 8 bases and the J gene end by 2 bases; junction bases not matched to a gene: 5. CDR3: CASPTGGVNTEAFF. The CDR3 coding sequence is TGTGCCAGCCCGACAGGGGGCGTCAACACTGAAGCTTTCTTT.

This sequence joins TRBV28 and TRBJ2-7; TRBD1 matches at 10 bases. The germline gives CDR1 MDHEN, CDR2 SYDVKM. CDR3 length: 16 residues. Germline trimming cut 2 bases from V and 7 bases from J; bases unmatched to any gene: 11. CDR3 DNA: TGTGCCAGCAGTTTAGCTCGGACAGGGGGTTTGAGGGAGCAGTACTTC. Translated: CASSLARTGGLREQYF.

The sample holds a few counts of this clone. This chain connects TRBV6-5 to TRBJ1-1, with 9 bases that match TRBD1. This CDR3 has 15 residues. V lost 4 bases, J lost 6 bases, and 9 bases stayed unmatched. The germline V gene has CDR1 MNHEY and CDR2 SVGAGI. The CDR3 bases are TGTGCCAGCAGTTTATGGACAGGGGAAACAGCTGAAGCTTTCTTT. This translates into CASSLWTGETAEAFF.

V and J are TRBV6-6 and TRBJ2-7; 8 bases agree with TRBD1. The J segment lost 2 bases and the V segment lost 10 bases, leaving 7 bases of the junction unmatched. The CDR3 loop spans 13 amino acids. Germline-derived CDR1 and CDR2 are MNHNY and SVGAGI (reference sequence). The CDR3 sequence: CATMLQGAYEQYF. In DNA form, the CDR3 reads TGTGCCACCATGCTACAGGGGGCCTACGAGCAGTACTTC.

In this sample, this clone turned up a few times. This sequence joins TRBV7-2 and TRBJ2-7, with no clear D. The CDR3 sequence is 13 residues long. CDR1 is SGHTA and CDR2 is FQGNSA in the germline V gene. The ends were cut back, 3 bases at V and 0 bases at J, with 6 bases in the middle. CDR3 sequence: CASSLSHSYEQYF. The CDR3, as DNA: TGTGCCAGCAGCTTGTCACACTCCTACGAGCAGTACTTC.